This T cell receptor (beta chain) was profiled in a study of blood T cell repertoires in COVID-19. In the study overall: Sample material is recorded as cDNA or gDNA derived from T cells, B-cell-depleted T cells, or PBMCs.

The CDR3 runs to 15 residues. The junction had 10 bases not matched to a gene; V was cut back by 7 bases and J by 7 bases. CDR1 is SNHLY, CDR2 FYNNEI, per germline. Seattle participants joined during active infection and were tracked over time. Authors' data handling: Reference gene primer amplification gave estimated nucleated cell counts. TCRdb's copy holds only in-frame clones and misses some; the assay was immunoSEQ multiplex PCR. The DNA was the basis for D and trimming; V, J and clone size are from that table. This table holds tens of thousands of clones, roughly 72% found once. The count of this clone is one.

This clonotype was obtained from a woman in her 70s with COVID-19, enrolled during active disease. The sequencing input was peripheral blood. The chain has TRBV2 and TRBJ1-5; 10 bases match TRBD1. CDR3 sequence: CASTPTGGAGQPQHF. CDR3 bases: TGTGCCAGCACCCCGACAGGGGGCGCCGGACAGCCCCAGCATTTT.